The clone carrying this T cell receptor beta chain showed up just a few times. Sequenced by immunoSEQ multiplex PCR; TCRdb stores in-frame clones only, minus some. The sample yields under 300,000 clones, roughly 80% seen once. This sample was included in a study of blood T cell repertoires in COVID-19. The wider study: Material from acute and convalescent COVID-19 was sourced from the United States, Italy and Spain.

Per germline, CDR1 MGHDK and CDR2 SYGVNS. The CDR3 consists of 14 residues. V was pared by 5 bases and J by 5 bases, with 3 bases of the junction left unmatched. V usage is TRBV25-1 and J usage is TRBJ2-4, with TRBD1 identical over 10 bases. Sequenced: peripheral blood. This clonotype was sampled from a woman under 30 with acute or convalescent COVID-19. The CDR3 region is CASSRQGAQNIQYF. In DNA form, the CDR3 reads TGTGCCAGCAGTCGACAGGGGGCTCAAAACATTCAGTACTTC.